Below are 24 T cell receptor beta chains sequenced from a single sample in a study of Ad26.COV2.S vaccination and SARS-CoV-2 variants. Clones were read by immunoSEQ multiplex PCR, and TCRdb kept only the in-frame ones, dropping some. The sample yields fewer than 150,000 clones, around 86% seen once. This sample comprised peripheral blood, obtained after recovery from COVID-19. Receptors originate from a human donor who had recovered from COVID-19.

As regards this clone: Other DNA variants within this sample encode the same CDR3. V usage is TRBV19 and J usage is TRBJ1-2; D remains ambiguous. Germline CDR1 and CDR2: LNHDA and SQIVND (reference sequence). The CDR3 runs 15 residues. With 1 base removed from V and 0 bases from J, the gap between germline ends came to 9 bases. CDR3: CASSIVGRPNYGYTF. For the CDR3, the DNA is TGTGCCAGTAGTATAGTGGGCAGGCCTAACTATGGCTACACCTTC.

The chain has TRBV2 and TRBJ2-7, with unresolved D. Germline V gives CDR1 SNHLY, CDR2 FYNNEI. V dropped 6 bases and J dropped 2 bases, with 5 bases sitting between them. The CDR3 consists of 11 residues. The DNA of the CDR3 is TGTGCCAGCAGGACGACCTACGAGCAGTACTTC. Translated, it gives CASRTTYEQYF.

This chain uses TRBV15 with TRBJ2-2; no clear D. CDR1 is LNHNV, CDR2 YYDKDF, per germline (reference sequence). V gave up 1 base and J gave up 2 bases, with 2 bases separating them. This CDR3 contains 13 residues. CDR3 region: CATSRGNTGELFF. As DNA, the CDR3 is TGTGCCACCAGCAGAGGAAACACCGGGGAGCTGTTTTTT. Full variable domain (rest looked up from reference TRBV15 and TRBJ2-2): DAMVIQNPRYQVTQFGKPVTLSCSQTLNHNVMYWYQQKSSQAPKLLFHYYDKDFNNEADTPDNFQSRRPNTSFCFLDIRSPGLGDTAMYLCATSRGNTGELFFGEGSRLTVL.

CDR3 amino acids: CASSFGGSYNEQFF. Here the CDR3 DNA reads TGTGCCAGCAGTTTCGGGGGCTCCTACAATGAGCAGTTCTTC. The rearrangement joins TRBV27 to TRBJ2-1; maybe TRBD2 (6 bases). The CDR3 spans 14 residues. Germline CDR1 is MNHEY and CDR2 is SMNVEV (reference sequence). Between the trimmed V and J ends, which lost 3 bases and 0 bases, there was a span of 6 bases.

This chain joins TRBV5-1 and TRBJ2-7; D not certain. CDR3 size: 13 residues. CDR1 is SGHRS, CDR2 YFSETQ, per germline. V dropped 4 bases and J dropped 1 base, with 9 bases sitting between them. CDR3 sequence reads: CASSEIQSYEQYF. As DNA, the CDR3 is TGCGCCAGCAGCGAGATTCAATCCTACGAGCAGTACTTC.

The CDR3 DNA sequence: TGCGCCAGCAGCCGGGGGGCGGGGCCCTCCCAAGAGACCCAGTACTTC. It encodes CASSRGAGPSQETQYF. The rearrangement links TRBV5-1 to TRBJ2-5, with TRBD2 as a possible D gene (7 bases). Trimming pared 4 bases from V and 1 base from J, leaving 17 bases between. Per germline, CDR1 SGHRS and CDR2 YFSETQ. The CDR3 totals 16 residues.

This clone was recorded once. The V gene is TRBV5-4, the J gene TRBJ2-2; TRBD2 aligns across 13 bases. The germline V gene has CDR1 SGHNT and CDR2 YYREEE (reference sequence). This CDR3 region has 18 residues. V shed 0 bases, J shed 1 base, and the junction held 3 bases outside the gene matches. CDR3 DNA sequence: TGTGCCAGCAGCTTGGGGACTAGCGGGAGAAGGAACACCGGGGAGCTGTTTTTT. It translates to CASSLGTSGRRNTGELFF.

The chain carries TRBV4-1 and TRBJ2-3, with a tentative D call TRBD1 (6 bases). Germline values: CDR1 MGHRA, CDR2 YSYEKL. Between the trimmed V and J ends, which lost 3 bases and 0 bases, there was a span of 7 bases. CDR3 length: 14 residues. CDR3 loop: CASSQTGSTDTQYF. As DNA, the CDR3 is TGCGCCAGCAGCCAGACAGGTAGCACAGATACGCAGTATTTT.

This sequence joins TRBV20-1 and TRBJ2-7, with 11 nucleotides matching TRBD2. Germline lookup yields CDR1 DFQATT and CDR2 SNEGSKA (reference sequence). Trimming took 3 bases from V and 6 from J; bases not matched to a gene: 10. This CDR3 has 15 amino acids. DNA of the CDR3: TGCAGTGCTAGTTCCACTAGCGGGGGTCCTCGCGAGCAGTACTTC. Its protein is CSASSTSGGPREQYF.

This chain uses TRBV18 with TRBJ2-6; D is undetermined. Deletions cut 6 bases from V and 4 bases from J, with 7 bases between. This CDR3 has 13 residues. The V gene's germline CDR1 is KGHSH and CDR2 LQKENI. CDR3 sequence: CASSLSGANVLTF. The DNA for the CDR3 is TGTGCCAGCTCCCTCTCCGGGGCCAACGTCCTGACTTTC. Using reference TRBV18 and TRBJ2-6 for the parts outside the CDR3, the full variable domain is NAGVMQNPRHLVRRRGQEARLRCSPMKGHSHVYWYRQLPEEGLKFMVYLQKENIIDESGMPKERFSAEFPKEGPSILRIQQVVRGDSAAYFCASSLSGANVLTFGAGSRLTVL.

This clone was recorded once. The chain has TRBV4-3 and TRBJ2-3, with D perhaps TRBD1 (6 bases). Germline-derived CDR1 and CDR2 are LGHNA and YSLEER. Deletions cut 1 base from V and 1 base from J, with 12 bases between. The CDR3 consists of 16 residues. CDR3 in amino acids: CASSQATDRRTDTQYF. CDR3 in DNA: TGCGCCAGCAGCCAAGCCACCGACAGGCGCACAGATACGCAGTATTTT.

The CDR3 DNA reads as TGTGCCAGCAGCATAACTATACGACAGGGGGGGCATGGCTACACCTTC. This sequence encodes CASSITIRQGGHGYTF. J is TRBJ1-2 and V is TRBV11-2, with 9 bases identical to TRBD1. V was clipped by 5 bases and J by 6 bases; unmatched bases: 13. This CDR3 has 16 residues. Germline lookup yields CDR1 SGHAT and CDR2 FQNNGV.

The chain employs TRBV9 and TRBJ1-1; possible D gene TRBD1, 6 bases. The ends were cut back, 3 bases at V and 2 bases at J, with 11 bases in the middle. This CDR3 contains 14 residues. Germline V gives CDR1 SGDLS, CDR2 YYNGEE. The CDR3 sequence: CASSARTANTEAFF. Written as DNA, the CDR3 is TGTGCCAGCAGCGCTAGGACAGCTAACACTGAAGCTTTCTTT.

The J gene is TRBJ1-1, the V gene TRBV30, with unresolved D. Germline loops: CDR1 GTSNPN, CDR2 SVGIG (reference sequence). V was cut by 5 bases and J by 7 bases, with 11 bases left in between. The CDR3 is made up of 11 amino acids. CDR3 sequence (DNA): TGTGCCTGGGAGGGCCCTAGTGAAGCTTTCTTT. This codes for CAWEGPSEAFF. Complete variable domain (other parts from reference TRBV30 and TRBJ1-1): SQTIHQWPATLVQPVGSPLSLECTVEGTSNPNLYWYRQAAGRGLQLLFYSVGIGQISSEVPQNLSASRPQDRQFILSSKKLLLSDSGFYLCAWEGPSEAFFGQGTRLTVV.

The chain uses TRBV19 and TRBJ1-1; 7 nucleotides match TRBD1. The length of the CDR3 is 15 residues. CDR1 and CDR2 from the germline V gene are LNHDA and SQIVND (reference sequence). With 4 bases clipped from V and 3 bases from J, the junction kept 8 bases outside the gene matches. CDR3 coding DNA: TGTGCCAGTAGTACCCCCTGGAGGGGGCACACTGAAGCTTTCTTT. Amino acids: CASSTPWRGHTEAFF.

The chain has TRBV28 and TRBJ1-3; D is unresolved. Germline CDR1 reads MDHEN; CDR2 reads SYDVKM. Trimming stripped 3 bases from V and 4 bases from J, with 25 bases between. CDR3 length: 19 amino acids. The CDR3: CASSFSVSEKGRLGNTIYF. Written as DNA, the CDR3 is TGTGCCAGCAGTTTCTCTGTTTCCGAAAAGGGCAGGCTCGGAAACACCATATATTTT.

A word on this clone: Other DNA sequences in this sample translate to the same CDR3. This chain links TRBV18 with TRBJ1-1; D is undetermined. The CDR3 spans 14 residues. V was trimmed by 2 bases and J by 0 bases, leaving 7 bases between them. Germline CDR1 is KGHSH and CDR2 is LQKENI. The DNA for the CDR3 is TGTGCCAGCTCACCAGTCCCTCTGAACACTGAAGCTTTCTTT. Its translation: CASSPVPLNTEAFF.

The rearrangement uses TRBV7-2 and TRBJ2-7; D uncertain. The CDR3 has 16 amino acids. V was clipped by 2 bases and J by 2 bases, with 16 bases between them. The germline gives CDR1 SGHTA, CDR2 FQGNSA. The CDR3 DNA follows: TGTGCCAGCAGCTTACTTCTTTCTGGGGTTCCCTACGAGCAGTACTTC. This sequence encodes CASSLLLSGVPYEQYF. The whole variable domain, remainder taken from reference TRBV7-2 and TRBJ2-7, is GAGVSQSPSNKVTEKGKDVELRCDPISGHTALYWYRQSLGQGLEFLIYFQGNSAPDKSGLPSDRFSAERTGGSVSTLTIQRTQQEDSAVYLCASSLLLSGVPYEQYFGPGTRLTVT.

The chain is built from TRBV7-2 and TRBJ2-2; D is unclear. The CDR3 is 16 amino acids. The V end lost 0 bases, the J end lost 0 bases, and 8 bases lay between the germline ends. Germline-derived CDR1 and CDR2 are SGHTA and FQGNSA. As DNA, the CDR3 is TGTGCCAGCAGCTTAGCTGTGATAGCGAACACCGGGGAGCTGTTTTTT. It translates to CASSLAVIANTGELFF.

This clone appeared a few times. A read error may produce the germline difference seen at one junction end. The gene calls are TRBV4-3 and TRBJ2-7; weak D call: TRBD2 (6 bases). The CDR3 is made up of 14 amino acids. Looked up from germline, CDR1 is LGHNA and CDR2 is YSLEER. CDR3 residues: CASSPGVSTYGQYF. The CDR3 region has the DNA TGCGCCAGCAGCCCGGGGGTTTCGACCTACGGGCAGTACTTC.

V and J are TRBV7-2 and TRBJ1-2; D is uncertain. Trimming stripped 5 bases from V and 6 bases from J, with 13 bases between. There are 13 residues in the CDR3. CDR1 is SGHTA, CDR2 FQGNSA, per germline. The chain's CDR3 is CASSLRTSDGYTF. The CDR3 region has the DNA TGTGCCAGCAGCCTCAGGACGTCTGATGGCTACACCTTC.

The chain carries TRBV28 and TRBJ1-2; D possibly corresponds to TRBD1 (5 bases). The CDR3 covers 15 residues. From germline, CDR1 is MDHEN and CDR2 SYDVKM. V lost 5 bases, J lost 0 bases, and 13 bases lay in between. The CDR3 sequence is CASSPSTAANYGYTF. In DNA, the CDR3 is TGTGCCAGCAGTCCATCGACAGCCGCTAACTATGGCTACACCTTC.

This sequence joins TRBV11-2 and TRBJ1-2; no clear D gene. Germline values: CDR1 SGHAT, CDR2 FQNNGV. The CDR3 has 17 amino acids. V was pared by 5 bases and J by 2 bases, with 21 bases between. The DNA for the CDR3 is TGTGCCAGCAGCCCAACGGAGATCGAGAGTCGAAACTATGGCTACACCTTC. Its protein is CASSPTEIESRNYGYTF.

The genes are TRBV23-1 and TRBJ2-6, with D unresolved. TRBV23-1 is filed as an ORF, its function uncertain. The V gene lost 4 bases and the J gene lost 0 bases, with 4 bases spanning the gap. The CDR3 consists of 14 residues. The CDR3 here is CASSRPSGANVLTF. The CDR3 DNA reads as TGCGCCAGCAGTCGACCCTCTGGGGCCAACGTCCTGACTTTC.